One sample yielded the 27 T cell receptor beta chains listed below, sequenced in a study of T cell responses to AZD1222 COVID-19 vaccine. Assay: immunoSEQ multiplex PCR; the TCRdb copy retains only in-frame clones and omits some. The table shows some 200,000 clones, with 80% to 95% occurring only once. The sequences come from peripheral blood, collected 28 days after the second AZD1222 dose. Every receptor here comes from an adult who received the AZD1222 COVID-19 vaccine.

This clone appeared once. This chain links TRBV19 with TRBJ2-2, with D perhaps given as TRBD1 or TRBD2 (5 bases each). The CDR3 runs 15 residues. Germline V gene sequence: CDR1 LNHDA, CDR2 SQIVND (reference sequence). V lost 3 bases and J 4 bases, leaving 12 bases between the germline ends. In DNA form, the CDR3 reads TGTGCCAGTAGTATCCAGGGACGGACCACCGGGGAGCTGTTTTTT. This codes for CASSIQGRTTGELFF.

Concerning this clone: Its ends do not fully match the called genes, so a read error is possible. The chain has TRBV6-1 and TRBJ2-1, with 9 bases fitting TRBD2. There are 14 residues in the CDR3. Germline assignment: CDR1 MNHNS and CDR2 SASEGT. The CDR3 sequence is CASSEGLALNEQFF. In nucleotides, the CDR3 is TGTGCCAGCAGCGAAGGACTAGCGTTGAATGAGCAGTTCTTC.

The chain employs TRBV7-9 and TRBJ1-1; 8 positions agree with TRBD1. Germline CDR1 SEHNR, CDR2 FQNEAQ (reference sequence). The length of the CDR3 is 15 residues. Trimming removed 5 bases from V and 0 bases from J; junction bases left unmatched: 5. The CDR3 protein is CASSIQGVMNTEAFF. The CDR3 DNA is TGTGCCAGCAGCATACAGGGGGTGATGAACACTGAAGCTTTCTTT. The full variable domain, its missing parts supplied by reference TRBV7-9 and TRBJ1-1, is DTGVSQNPRHKITKRGQNVTFRCDPISEHNRLYWYRQTLGQGPEFLTYFQNEAQLEKSRLLSDRFSAERPKGSFSTLEIQRTEQGDSAMYLCASSIQGVMNTEAFFGQGTRLTVV.

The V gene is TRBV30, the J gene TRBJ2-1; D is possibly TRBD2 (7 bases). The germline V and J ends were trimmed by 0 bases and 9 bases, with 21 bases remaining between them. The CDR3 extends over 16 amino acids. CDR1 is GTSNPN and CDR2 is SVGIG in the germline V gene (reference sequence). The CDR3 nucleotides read TGTGCCTGGAGTGTACGAAGGGGGGGGTCCTCCCGTGAGCAGTTCTTC. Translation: CAWSVRRGGSSREQFF. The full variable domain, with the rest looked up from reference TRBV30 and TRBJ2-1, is SQTIHQWPATLVQPVGSPLSLECTVEGTSNPNLYWYRQAAGRGLQLLFYSVGIGQISSEVPQNLSASRPQDRQFILSSKKLLLSDSGFYLCAWSVRRGGSSREQFFGPGTRLTVL.

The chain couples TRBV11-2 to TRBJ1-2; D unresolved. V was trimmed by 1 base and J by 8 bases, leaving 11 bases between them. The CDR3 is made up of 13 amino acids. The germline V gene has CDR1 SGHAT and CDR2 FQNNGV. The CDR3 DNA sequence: TGTGCCAGCAGCTTAGCGGCAGCGGGGGGCTACACCTTC. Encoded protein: CASSLAAAGGYTF.

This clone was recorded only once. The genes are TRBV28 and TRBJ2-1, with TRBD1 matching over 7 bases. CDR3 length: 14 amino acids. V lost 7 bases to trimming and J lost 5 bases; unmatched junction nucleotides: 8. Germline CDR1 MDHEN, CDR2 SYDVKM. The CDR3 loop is CASNPGQKNNEQFF. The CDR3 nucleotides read TGTGCCAGCAATCCGGGACAGAAGAACAATGAGCAGTTCTTC.

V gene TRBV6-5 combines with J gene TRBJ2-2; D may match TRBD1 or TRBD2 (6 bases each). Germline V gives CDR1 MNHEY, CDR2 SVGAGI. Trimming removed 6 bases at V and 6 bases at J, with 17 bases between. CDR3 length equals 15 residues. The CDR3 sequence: CASSHGVGGPGELFF. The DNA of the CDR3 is TGTGCCAGCAGCCACGGGGTGGGGGGCCCCGGGGAGCTGTTTTTT.

In DNA, the CDR3 is TGTGCCAGCAGCCAATCGAGGGAAATTCAGCCCCAGCATTTT. Residues: CASSQSREIQPQHF. The chain links TRBV16 to TRBJ1-5; D gene uncertain. Trimming stripped 0 bases from V and 6 bases from J, with 9 bases between. CDR1 and CDR2 (germline): KGHSY, FQNENV. The CDR3 has 14 amino acids.

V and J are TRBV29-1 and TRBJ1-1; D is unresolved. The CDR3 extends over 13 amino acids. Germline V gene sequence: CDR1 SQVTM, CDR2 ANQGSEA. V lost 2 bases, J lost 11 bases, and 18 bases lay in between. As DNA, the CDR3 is TGCAGCGTTGAATTGCGGTTCTTAAGGTGGGCTTTCTTT. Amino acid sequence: CSVELRFLRWAFF.

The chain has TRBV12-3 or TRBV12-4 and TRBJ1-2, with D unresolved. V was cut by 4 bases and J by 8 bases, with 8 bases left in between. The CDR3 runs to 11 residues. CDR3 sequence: CASSSRVGYTF. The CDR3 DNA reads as TGTGCCAGCAGTTCAAGGGTCGGCTACACCTTC.

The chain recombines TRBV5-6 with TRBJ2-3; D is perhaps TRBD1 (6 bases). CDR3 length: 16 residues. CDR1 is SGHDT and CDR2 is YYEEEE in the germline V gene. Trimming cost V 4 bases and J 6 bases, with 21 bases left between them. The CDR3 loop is CASSETQTGVRDTQYF. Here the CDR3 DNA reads TGTGCCAGCAGCGAAACCCAGACAGGTGTGCGGGATACGCAGTATTTT.

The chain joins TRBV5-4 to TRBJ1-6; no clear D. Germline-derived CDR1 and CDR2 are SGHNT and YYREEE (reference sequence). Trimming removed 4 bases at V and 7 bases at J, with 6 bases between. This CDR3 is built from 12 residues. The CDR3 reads CASSQRNSPLHF. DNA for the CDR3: TGTGCCAGCAGCCAAAGGAATTCACCCCTCCACTTT.

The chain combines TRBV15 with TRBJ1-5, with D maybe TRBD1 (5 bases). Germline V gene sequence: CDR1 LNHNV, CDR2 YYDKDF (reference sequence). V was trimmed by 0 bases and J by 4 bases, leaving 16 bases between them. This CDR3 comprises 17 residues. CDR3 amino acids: CATSRDGAMERNQPQHF. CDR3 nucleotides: TGTGCCACCAGCAGAGATGGGGCCATGGAAAGAAATCAGCCCCAGCATTTT.

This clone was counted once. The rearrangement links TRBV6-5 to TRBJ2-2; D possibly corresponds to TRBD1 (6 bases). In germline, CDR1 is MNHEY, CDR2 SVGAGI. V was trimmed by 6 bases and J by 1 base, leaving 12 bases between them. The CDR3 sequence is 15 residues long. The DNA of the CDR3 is TGTGCCAGCAGGGCCCCAGGGGTGAACACCGGGGAGCTGTTTTTT. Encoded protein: CASRAPGVNTGELFF.

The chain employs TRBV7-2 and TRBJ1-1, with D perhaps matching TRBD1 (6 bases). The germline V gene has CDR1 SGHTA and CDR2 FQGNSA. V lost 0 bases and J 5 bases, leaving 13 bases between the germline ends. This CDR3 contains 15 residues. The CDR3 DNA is TGTGCCAGCAGCTTAGCCCCAGGGGTGGAAACTGAAGCTTTCTTT. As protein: CASSLAPGVETEAFF.

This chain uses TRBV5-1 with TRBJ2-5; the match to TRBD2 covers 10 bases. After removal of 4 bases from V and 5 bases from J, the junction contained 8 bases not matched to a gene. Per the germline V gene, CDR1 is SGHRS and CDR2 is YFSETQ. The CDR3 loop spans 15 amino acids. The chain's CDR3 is CASSSSGTSVETQYF. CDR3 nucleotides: TGCGCCAGCAGCAGCTCCGGGACTAGCGTCGAGACCCAGTACTTC.

CDR3 DNA sequence: TGTGCCAGCCAAATGGGGGGGCCTCGGACCGGGGAGCTGTTTTTT. Translation: CASQMGGPRTGELFF. J is TRBJ2-2 and V is TRBV19, with D tentatively TRBD2 (7 bases). The V gene lost 9 bases and the J gene lost 5 bases, with 19 bases spanning the gap. Germline V gives CDR1 LNHDA, CDR2 SQIVND (reference sequence). This CDR3 region has 15 residues.

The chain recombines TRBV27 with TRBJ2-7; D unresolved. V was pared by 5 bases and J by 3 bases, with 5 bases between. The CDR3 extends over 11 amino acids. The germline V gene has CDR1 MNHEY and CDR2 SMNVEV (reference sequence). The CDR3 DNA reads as TGTGCCAGCAGTAACTACTACGAGCAGTACTTC. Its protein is CASSNYYEQYF.

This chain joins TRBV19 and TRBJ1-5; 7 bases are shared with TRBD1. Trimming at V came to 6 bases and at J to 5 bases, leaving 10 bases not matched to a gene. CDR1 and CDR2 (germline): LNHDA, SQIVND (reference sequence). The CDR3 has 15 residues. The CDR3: CASRVGQAAHQPQHF. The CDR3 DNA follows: TGTGCCAGTAGGGTCGGACAGGCGGCGCATCAGCCCCAGCATTTT.

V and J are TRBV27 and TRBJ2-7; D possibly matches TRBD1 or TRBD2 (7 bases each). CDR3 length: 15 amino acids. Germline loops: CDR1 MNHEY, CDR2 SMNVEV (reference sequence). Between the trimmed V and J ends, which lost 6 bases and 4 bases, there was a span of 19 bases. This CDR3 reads CASSSARGGRYEQYF. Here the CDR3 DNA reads TGTGCCAGCAGCTCCGCCAGGGGGGGGAGGTACGAGCAGTACTTC.

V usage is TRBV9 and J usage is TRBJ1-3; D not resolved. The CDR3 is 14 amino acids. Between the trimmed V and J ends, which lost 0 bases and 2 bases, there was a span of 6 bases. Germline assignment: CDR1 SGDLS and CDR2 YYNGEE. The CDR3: CASSVGGTGNTIYF. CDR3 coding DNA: TGTGCCAGCAGCGTAGGAGGGACTGGAAACACCATATATTTT.

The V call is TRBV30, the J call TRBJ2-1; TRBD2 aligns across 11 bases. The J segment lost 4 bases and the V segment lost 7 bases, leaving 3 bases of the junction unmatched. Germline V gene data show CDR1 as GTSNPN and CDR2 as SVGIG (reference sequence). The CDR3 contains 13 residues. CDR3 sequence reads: CAYRTSGYNEQFF. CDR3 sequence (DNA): TGTGCCTATCGGACTAGCGGGTACAATGAGCAGTTCTTC.

CDR3 loop: CASSPNSGGQQETQYF. CDR3 bases: TGTGCCAGCAGCCCGAATAGCGGGGGGCAGCAAGAGACCCAGTACTTC. V usage is TRBV9 and J usage is TRBJ2-5; 10 nucleotides line up with TRBD2. Unmatched junction bases numbered 8, after V lost 4 bases and J lost 2 bases. The length of the CDR3 is 16 residues. CDR1 is SGDLS and CDR2 is YYNGEE in the germline V gene.

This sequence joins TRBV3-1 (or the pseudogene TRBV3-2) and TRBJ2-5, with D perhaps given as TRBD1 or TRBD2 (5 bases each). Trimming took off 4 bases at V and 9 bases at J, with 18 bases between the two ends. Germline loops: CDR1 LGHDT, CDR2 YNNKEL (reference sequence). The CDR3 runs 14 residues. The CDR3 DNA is TGTGCCAGCAGCCTCACGGGACCCTTCTTGGCCCAGTACTTC. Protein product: CASSLTGPFLAQYF.

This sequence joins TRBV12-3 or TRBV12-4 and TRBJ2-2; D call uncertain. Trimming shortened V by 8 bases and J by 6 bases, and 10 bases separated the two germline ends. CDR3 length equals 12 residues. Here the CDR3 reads CASAFSAGELFF. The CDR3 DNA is TGTGCCAGCGCTTTCTCCGCCGGGGAGCTGTTTTTT.

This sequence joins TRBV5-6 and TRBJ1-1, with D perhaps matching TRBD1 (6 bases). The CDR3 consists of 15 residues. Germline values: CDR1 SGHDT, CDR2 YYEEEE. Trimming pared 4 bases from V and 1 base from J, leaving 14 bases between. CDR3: CASSLRGQTNTEAFF. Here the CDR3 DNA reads TGTGCCAGCAGCCTAAGAGGACAGACGAACACTGAAGCTTTCTTT.

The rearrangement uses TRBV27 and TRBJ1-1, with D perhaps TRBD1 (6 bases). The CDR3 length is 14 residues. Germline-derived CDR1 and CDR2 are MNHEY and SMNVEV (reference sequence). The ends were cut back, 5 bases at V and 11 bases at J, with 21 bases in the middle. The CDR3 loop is CASSPSGGAGRAFF. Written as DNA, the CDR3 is TGTGCCAGCAGTCCCTCGGGGGGCGCGGGTCGGGCTTTCTTT.